The source of this T cell receptor (beta chain) is a study of T cell repertoires in ileal Crohn's disease. The study, taken as a whole, reports: High-frequency clones were more common in sorted CD8 than CD4 cells.

This CDR3 region has 12 residues. Germline lookup yields CDR1 SQVTM and CDR2 ANQGSEA. Trimming removed 5 bases at V and 10 bases at J, with 17 bases between. On this clone: Its antigen is as yet unknown.

Sequenced by immunoSEQ multiplex PCR; TCRdb stores in-frame clones only, minus some. The data contain 3,400 or so clones, approximately 85% of them seen just once; the ten biggest clones take up 7.6%. This clonotype was sampled from an adult with Crohn's disease. Sequenced: ileal tissue. V is TRBV29-1 and J is TRBJ1-1; the D gene is possibly TRBD1 (6 bases). The CDR3 DNA sequence: TGCAGCGTTCGACAGGCCCAGAGGGGAGCTTTCTTT. It yields the protein CSVRQAQRGAFF.